This is a list of T cell receptor beta chains from one sample in a study of cytomegalovirus exposure and HLA in healthy donors. Profiling relied on immunoSEQ multiplex PCR, and the TCRdb table lists in-frame clones only, not all of them. The sample has 200,000 to 250,000 clones, roughly 80% seen once. Sequencing input: PBMCs. The receptors come from a male donor in good health and CMV-seronegative. Each CDR3 is given with its conserved first and last residue. D genes are given only for firm matches. Not every row has a clone size; where given, it reads once, few, many or a size class.

TRBJ2-1 | - | TRBV7-9 | - | CASSLAQASSYNEQFF | TGTGCCAGCAGCTTAGCTCAGGCAAGCTCCTACAATGAGCAGTTCTTC
TRBJ2-5 | TRBD1 | TRBV9 | - | CASSGTGGEQYF | TGTGCCAGCAGCGGGACAGGGGGAGAGCAGTACTTC
TRBJ2-7 | - | TRBV28 | - | CASSAPTGGEQYF | TGTGCCAGCAGTGCCCCGACAGGAGGCGAGCAGTACTTC
TRBJ1-1 | - | TRBV4-2 | - | CASSQEAGGTMNTEAFF | TGTGCCAGCAGCCAAGAAGCGGGGGGAACGATGAACACTGAAGCTTTCTTT
TRBJ2-7 | TRBD2 | TRBV30 | - | CAWRLAGSTREQYF | TGTGCCTGGAGACTAGCGGGATCGACTCGGGAGCAGTACTTC
TRBJ2-7 | - | TRBV27 | - | CASGPVGGDEQYF | TGTGCCAGCGGTCCCGTCGGGGGTGACGAGCAGTACTTC
TRBJ2-1 | TRBD2 | TRBV7-9 | - | CSSSGGRSGANYNEQFF | TGTTCCAGCAGCGGGGGGAGGAGCGGCGCCAACTACAATGAGCAGTTCTTC
TRBJ1-2 | TRBD1 | TRBV5-6 | - | CASSSGQGSNYGYTF | TGTGCCAGCAGCTCGGGACAGGGGAGCAACTATGGCTACACCTTC
TRBJ1-1 | - | TRBV5-1 | - | CASSLLGVTEAFF | TGCGCCAGCAGCTTGTTAGGGGTTACTGAAGCTTTCTTT
TRBJ2-7 | TRBD1 | TRBV19 | - | CATLGQGHYEQYF | TGTGCCACCCTGGGACAGGGACACTACGAGCAGTACTTC
TRBJ1-5 | - | TRBV4-1 | many | CASGTDQSNQPQHF | TGCGCCAGCGGCACCGATCAAAGCAATCAGCCCCAGCATTTT
TRBJ2-1 | - | TRBV19 | - | CASKSGPSYNEQFF | TGTGCCAGCAAGAGCGGGCCTTCCTACAATGAGCAGTTCTTC
TRBJ2-7 | TRBD2 | TRBV6-5 | - | CASMGLAFYEQYF | TGTGCCAGCATGGGACTAGCGTTCTACGAGCAGTACTTC
TRBJ2-3 | TRBD2 | TRBV4-1 | - | CASSRLTSGSADTQYF | TGCGCCAGCAGCCGACTGACTAGCGGGAGTGCAGATACGCAGTATTTT
TRBJ2-3 | - | TRBV7-9 | - | CASSPLTTSTDTQYF | TGTGCCAGCAGCCCCCTGACGACTAGCACAGATACGCAGTATTTT
TRBJ2-7 | TRBD1 | TRBV7-9 | - | CSSSNRDRGWHEQYF | TGTTCCAGCAGCAACCGGGACAGGGGGTGGCACGAGCAGTACTTC
TRBJ2-3 | TRBD2 | TRBV29-1 | - | CSVVAGVLFDTQYF | TGCAGCGTGGTAGCGGGGGTCCTCTTCGATACGCAGTATTTT
TRBJ1-3 | - | TRBV30 | - | CAWKQHRNSGNAIYF | TGTGCCTGGAAGCAGCACAGGAACTCTGGAAACGCCATATATTTT
TRBJ2-7 | - | TRBV5-4 | - | CASSLSSREQYF | TGTGCCAGCAGCTTGTCTAGCCGGGAGCAGTACTTC
TRBJ2-7 | - | TRBV11-2 | - | CASSFGRGITYEQYF | TGTGCCAGCAGCTTCGGACGGGGAATTACGTACGAGCAGTACTTC
TRBJ2-5 | TRBD2 | TRBV6-1 | - | CASSEGGLAGVGETQYF | TGTGCCAGCAGTGAAGGGGGACTAGCGGGAGTGGGGGAGACCCAGTACTTC
TRBJ1-4 | - | TRBV6-1 | - | CASAPEHTEKLFF | TGTGCCAGCGCCCCGGAGCATACTGAAAAACTGTTTTTT
TRBJ1-6 | - | TRBV9 | - | CASSRRGNNSPLHF | TGTGCCAGCAGCAGGAGGGGAAATAATTCACCCCTCCACTTT
TRBJ2-1 | - | TRBV5-1 | once | CASSFSQREQFF | TGCGCCAGCAGCTTCAGCCAGAGGGAGCAGTTCTTC
TRBJ1-5 | - | TRBV6-1 | - | CATRGVNQPQHF | TGTGCCACCCGGGGGGTGAATCAGCCCCAGCATTTT
TRBJ2-3 | - | TRBV28 | - | CASSRLGGPGASNTQYF | TGTGCCAGCAGCCGTTTAGGAGGGCCGGGAGCCTCGAATACGCAGTATTTT
TRBJ2-7 | TRBD2 | TRBV11-2 | - | CASRGLAVPYEQYF | TGTGCCAGCAGGGGACTAGCGGTACCTTACGAGCAGTACTTC
TRBJ2-2 | TRBD2 | TRBV6-5 | - | CASSYWAGGGELFF | TGTGCCAGCAGTTACTGGGCGGGAGGGGGGGAGCTGTTTTTT
TRBJ2-1 | TRBD2 | TRBV29-1 | - | CSGTSGDFGLFF | TGCAGTGGGACTAGCGGGGACTTTGGGTTGTTCTTC
TRBJ2-3 | TRBD1 | TRBV18 | - | CASSPNGQGATDTQYF | TGTGCCAGCTCACCTAACGGACAGGGGGCTACAGATACGCAGTATTTT
TRBJ1-1 | - | TRBV29-1 | - | CSVRTVTEAFF | TGCAGCGTCAGGACAGTCACTGAAGCTTTCTTT
TRBJ2-5 | - | TRBV5-1 | - | CASSFVSGSIQETQYF | TGCGCCAGCAGCTTTGTCTCAGGAAGCATCCAAGAGACCCAGTACTTC
TRBJ1-2 | - | TRBV30 | - | CAWSVHSYSLNGYTF | TGTGCCTGGAGTGTTCACAGCTATAGTCTCAATGGCTACACCTTC
TRBJ2-7 | TRBD2 | TRBV5-1 | - | CASSPVLAGAYEQYF | TGCGCCAGCAGCCCCGTCCTAGCGGGAGCCTACGAGCAGTACTTC
TRBJ1-1 | - | TRBV4-1 | - | CASSQLFTGRNTEAFF | TGCGCCAGCAGCCAACTTTTTACAGGGAGGAACACTGAAGCTTTCTTT
TRBJ1-3 | - | TRBV13 | - | CASSSGGNLGGNTIYF | TGTGCCAGCAGCTCGGGAGGCAATTTGGGCGGAAACACCATATATTTT
TRBJ2-1 | - | TRBV19 | once | CASTHGGYNEQFF | TGTGCCAGTACCCATGGGGGGTACAATGAGCAGTTCTTC
TRBJ2-5 | TRBD2 | TRBV5-1 | - | CASSQGPAGVQETQYF | TGCGCCAGCAGTCAGGGCCCAGCGGGGGTCCAAGAGACCCAGTACTTC
TRBJ2-7 | TRBD2 | TRBV19 | - | CASSMGGGEQYF | TGTGCCAGTAGTATGGGCGGGGGCGAGCAGTACTTC
TRBJ1-1 | - | TRBV2 | - | CASSAQGMNTEAFF | TGTGCCAGCAGTGCCCAGGGCATGAACACTGAAGCTTTCTTT
TRBJ2-7 | - | TRBV11-2 | once | CASSLTYEQYF | TGTGCCAGCAGTCTTACCTACGAGCAGTACTTC
TRBJ2-7 | - | TRBV7-2 | few | CASSLFNYEQYF | TGTGCCAGCAGCTTGTTCAACTACGAGCAGTACTTC
TRBJ2-1 | - | TRBV21-1 | - | CASSKALAGAGNEQFF | TGTGCCAGCAGCAAAGCCCTAGCGGGAGCTGGGAATGAGCAGTTCTTC
TRBJ2-7 | TRBD1 | TRBV7-9 | many | CASSFLTGNYEQYF | TGTGCCAGCAGCTTTCTGACAGGGAACTACGAGCAGTACTTC
TRBJ1-1 | - | TRBV5-6 | - | CASSLMTELNTEAFF | TGTGCCAGCAGCTTGATGACAGAACTGAACACTGAAGCTTTCTTT
TRBJ2-1 | TRBD1 | TRBV5-1 | - | CASSLTLGQLNEQFF | TGCGCCAGCAGCTTGACTCTGGGACAGTTAAATGAGCAGTTCTTC
TRBJ2-2 | - | TRBV2 | - | CANTGFGGELFF | TGTGCCAATACAGGGTTTGGCGGGGAGCTGTTTTTT
TRBJ2-3 | - | TRBV27 | - | CASSFEQGFRDTQYF | TGTGCCAGCAGTTTTGAACAGGGCTTCAGAGATACGCAGTATTTT
TRBJ1-1 | - | TRBV5-1 | - | CASSFTGYEAFF | TGCGCCAGCAGCTTCACAGGGTATGAAGCTTTCTTT